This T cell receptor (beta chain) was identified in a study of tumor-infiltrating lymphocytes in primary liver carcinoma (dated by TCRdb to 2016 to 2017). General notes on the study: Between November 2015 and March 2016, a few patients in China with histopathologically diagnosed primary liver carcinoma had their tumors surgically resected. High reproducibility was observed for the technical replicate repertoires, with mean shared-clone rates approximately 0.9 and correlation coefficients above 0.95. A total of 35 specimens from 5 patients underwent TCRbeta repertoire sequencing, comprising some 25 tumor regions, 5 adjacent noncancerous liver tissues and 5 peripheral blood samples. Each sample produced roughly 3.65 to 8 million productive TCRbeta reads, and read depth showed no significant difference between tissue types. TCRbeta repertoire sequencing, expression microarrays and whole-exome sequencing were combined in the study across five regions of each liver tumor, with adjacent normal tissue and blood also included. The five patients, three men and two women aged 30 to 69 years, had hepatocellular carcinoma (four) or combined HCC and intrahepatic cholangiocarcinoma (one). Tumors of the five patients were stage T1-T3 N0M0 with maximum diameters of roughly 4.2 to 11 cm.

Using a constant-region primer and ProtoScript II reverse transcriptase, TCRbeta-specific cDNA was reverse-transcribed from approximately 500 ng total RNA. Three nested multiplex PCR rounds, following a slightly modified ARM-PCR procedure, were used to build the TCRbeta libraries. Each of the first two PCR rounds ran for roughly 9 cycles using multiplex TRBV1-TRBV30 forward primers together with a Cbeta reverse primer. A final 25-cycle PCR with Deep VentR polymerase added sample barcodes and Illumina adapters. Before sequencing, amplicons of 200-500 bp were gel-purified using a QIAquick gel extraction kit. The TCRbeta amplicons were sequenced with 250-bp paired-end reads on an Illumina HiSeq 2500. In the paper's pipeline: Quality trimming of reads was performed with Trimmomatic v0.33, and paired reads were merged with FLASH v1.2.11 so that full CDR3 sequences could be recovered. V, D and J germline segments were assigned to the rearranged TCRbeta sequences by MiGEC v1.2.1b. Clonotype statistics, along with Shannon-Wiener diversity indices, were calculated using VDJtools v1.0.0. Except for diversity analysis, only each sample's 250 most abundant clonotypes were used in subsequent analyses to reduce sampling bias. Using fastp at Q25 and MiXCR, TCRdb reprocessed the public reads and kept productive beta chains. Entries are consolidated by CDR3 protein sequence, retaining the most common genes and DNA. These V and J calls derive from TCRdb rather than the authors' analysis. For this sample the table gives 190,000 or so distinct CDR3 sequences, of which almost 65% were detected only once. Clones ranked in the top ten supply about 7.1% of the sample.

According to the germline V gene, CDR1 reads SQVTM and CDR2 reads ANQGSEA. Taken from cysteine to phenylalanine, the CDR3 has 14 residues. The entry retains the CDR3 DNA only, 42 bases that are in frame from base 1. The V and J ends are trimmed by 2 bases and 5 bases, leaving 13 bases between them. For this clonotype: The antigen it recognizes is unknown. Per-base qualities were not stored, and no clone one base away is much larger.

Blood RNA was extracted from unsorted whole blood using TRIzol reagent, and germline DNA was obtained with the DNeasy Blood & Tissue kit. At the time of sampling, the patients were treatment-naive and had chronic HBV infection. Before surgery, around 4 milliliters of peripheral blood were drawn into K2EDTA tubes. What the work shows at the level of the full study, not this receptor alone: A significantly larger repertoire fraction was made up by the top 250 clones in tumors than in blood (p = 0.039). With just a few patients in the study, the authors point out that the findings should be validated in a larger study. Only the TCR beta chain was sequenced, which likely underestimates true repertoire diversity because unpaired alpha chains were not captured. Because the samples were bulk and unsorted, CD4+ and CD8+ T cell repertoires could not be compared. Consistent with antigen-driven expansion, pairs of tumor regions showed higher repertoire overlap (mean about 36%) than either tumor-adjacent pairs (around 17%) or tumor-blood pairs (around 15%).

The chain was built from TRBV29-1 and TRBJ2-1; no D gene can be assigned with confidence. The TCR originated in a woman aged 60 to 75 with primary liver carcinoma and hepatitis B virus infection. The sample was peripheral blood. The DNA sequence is TGCAGCGTTGAACATGCAGGATCCGACAATGAGCAGTTCTTC. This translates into CSVEHAGSDNEQFF.